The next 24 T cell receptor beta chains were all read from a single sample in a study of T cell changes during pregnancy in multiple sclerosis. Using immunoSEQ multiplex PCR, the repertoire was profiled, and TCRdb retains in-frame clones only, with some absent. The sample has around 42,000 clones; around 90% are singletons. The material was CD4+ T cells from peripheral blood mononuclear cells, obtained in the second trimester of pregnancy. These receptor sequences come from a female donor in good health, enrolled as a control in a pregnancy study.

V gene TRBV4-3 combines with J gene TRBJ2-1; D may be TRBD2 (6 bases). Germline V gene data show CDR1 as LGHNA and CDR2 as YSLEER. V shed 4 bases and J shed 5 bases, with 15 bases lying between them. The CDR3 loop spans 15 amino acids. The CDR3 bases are TGCGCCAGCAGCCCGCGGCGGGACCTTAACAATGAGCAGTTCTTC. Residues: CASSPRRDLNNEQFF.

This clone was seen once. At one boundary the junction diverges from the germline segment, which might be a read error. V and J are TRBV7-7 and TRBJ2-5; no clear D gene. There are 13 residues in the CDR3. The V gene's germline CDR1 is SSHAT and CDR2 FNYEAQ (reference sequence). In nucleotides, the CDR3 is TGTGCTAGCAGCTCTTCCGGTTCGGGGACCCAGTACTTC. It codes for CASSSSGSGTQYF.

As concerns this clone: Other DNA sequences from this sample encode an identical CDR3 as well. For the CDR3, the DNA is TGTGCCAGCAGAGCAGGGACCGGGGAGCTGTTTTTT. It codes for CASRAGTGELFF. The J gene is TRBJ2-2, the V gene TRBV28, with TRBD1 as a possible D gene (5 bases). The CDR3 contains 12 residues. Germline V gives CDR1 MDHEN, CDR2 SYDVKM. Trimming removed 6 bases at V and 5 bases at J, with 7 bases between.

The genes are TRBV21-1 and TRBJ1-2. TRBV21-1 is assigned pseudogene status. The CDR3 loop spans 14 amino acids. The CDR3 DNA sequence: TGTGCCAGCACCGGAGGCACTACTAACTATGGCTACACCTTC. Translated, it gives CASTGGTTNYGYTF.

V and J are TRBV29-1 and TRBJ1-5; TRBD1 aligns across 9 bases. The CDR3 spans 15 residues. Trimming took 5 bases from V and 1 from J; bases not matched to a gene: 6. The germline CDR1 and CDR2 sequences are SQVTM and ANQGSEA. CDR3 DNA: TGCAGCGTTTGGGACAGGGAAGGGAGCAATCAGCCCCAGCATTTT. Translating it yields CSVWDREGSNQPQHF.

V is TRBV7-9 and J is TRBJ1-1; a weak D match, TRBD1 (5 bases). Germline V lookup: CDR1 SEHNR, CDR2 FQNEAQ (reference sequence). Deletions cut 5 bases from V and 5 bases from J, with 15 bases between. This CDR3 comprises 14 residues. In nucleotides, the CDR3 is TGTGCCAGCAGCCCGGACACAACGGTGACTGAAGCTTTCTTT. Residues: CASSPDTTVTEAFF.

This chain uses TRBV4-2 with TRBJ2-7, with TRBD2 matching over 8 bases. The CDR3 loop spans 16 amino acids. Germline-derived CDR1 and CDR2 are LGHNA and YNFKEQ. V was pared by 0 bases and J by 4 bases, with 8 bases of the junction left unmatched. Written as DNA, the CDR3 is TGTGCCAGCAGCCAAGACGGAGCGGGGGATATGTACGAGCAGTACTTC. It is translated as CASSQDGAGDMYEQYF.

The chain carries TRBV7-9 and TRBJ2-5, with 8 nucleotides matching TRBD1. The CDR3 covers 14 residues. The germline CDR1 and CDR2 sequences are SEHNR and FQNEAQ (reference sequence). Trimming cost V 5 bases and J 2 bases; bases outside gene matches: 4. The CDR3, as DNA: TGTGCCAGCAGCCCACACAGGGGGCAAGAGACCCAGTACTTC. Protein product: CASSPHRGQETQYF.

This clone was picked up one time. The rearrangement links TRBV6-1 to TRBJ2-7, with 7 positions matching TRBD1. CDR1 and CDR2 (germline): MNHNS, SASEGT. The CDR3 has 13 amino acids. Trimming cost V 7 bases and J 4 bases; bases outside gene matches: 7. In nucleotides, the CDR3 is TGTGCCAGCAAGGACAGGTCGTCATACGAGCAGTACTTC. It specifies CASKDRSSYEQYF.

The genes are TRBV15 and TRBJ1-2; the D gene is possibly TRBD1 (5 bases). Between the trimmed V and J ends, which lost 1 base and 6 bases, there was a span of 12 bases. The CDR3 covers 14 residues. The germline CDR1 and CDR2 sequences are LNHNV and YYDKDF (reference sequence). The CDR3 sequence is CATSRAAGNHGYTF. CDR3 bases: TGTGCCACCAGCAGAGCGGCAGGGAACCATGGCTACACCTTC. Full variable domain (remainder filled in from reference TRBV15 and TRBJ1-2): DAMVIQNPRYQVTQFGKPVTLSCSQTLNHNVMYWYQQKSSQAPKLLFHYYDKDFNNEADTPDNFQSRRPNTSFCFLDIRSPGLGDTAMYLCATSRAAGNHGYTFGSGTRLTVV.

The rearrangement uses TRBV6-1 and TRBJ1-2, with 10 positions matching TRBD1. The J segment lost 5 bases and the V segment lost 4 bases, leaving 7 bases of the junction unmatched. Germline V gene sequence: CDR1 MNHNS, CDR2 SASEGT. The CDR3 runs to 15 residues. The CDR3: CASSARQGASYGYTF. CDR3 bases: TGTGCCAGCAGTGCCCGACAGGGGGCAAGTTATGGCTACACCTTC.

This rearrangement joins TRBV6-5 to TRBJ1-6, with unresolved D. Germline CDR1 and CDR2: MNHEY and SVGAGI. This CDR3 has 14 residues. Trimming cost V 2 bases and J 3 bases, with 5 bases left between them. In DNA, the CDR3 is TGTGCCAGCAGTTACCGGGACTATAATTCACCCCTCCACTTT. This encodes CASSYRDYNSPLHF.

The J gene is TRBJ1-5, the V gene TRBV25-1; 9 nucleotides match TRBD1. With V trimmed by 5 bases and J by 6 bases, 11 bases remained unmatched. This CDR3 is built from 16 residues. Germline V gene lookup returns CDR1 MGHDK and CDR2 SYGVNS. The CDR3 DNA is TGTGCCAGCAGTTCGGACAGGGGTGGACTATCTCAGCCCCAGCATTTT. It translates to CASSSDRGGLSQPQHF.

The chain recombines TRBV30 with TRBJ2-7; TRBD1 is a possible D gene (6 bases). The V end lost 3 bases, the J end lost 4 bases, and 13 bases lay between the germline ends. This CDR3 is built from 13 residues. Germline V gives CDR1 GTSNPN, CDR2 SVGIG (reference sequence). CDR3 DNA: TGTGCCTGGAGGAGAGACAGGCCATACGAGCAGTACTTC. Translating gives CAWRRDRPYEQYF.

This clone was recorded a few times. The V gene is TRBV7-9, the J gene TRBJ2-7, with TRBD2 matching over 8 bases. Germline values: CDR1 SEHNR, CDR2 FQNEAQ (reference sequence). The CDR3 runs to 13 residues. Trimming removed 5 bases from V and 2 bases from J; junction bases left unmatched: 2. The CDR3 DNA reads TGTGCCAGCAGCCGGGGGGGAACCTACGAGCAGTACTTC. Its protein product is CASSRGGTYEQYF.

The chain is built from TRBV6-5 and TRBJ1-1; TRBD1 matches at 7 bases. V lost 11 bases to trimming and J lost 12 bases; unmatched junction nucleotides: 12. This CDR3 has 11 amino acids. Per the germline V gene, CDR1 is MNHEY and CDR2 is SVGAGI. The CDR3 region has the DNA TGTGCCCTCCAACTTCAGGACAGGCCTTTCTTT. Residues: CALQLQDRPFF.

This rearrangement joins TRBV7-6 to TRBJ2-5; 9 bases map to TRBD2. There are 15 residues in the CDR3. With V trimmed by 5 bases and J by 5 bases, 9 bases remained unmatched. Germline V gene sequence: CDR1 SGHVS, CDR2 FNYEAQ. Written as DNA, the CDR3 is TGTGCCAGCAGCCCCATAGGGGCGGGAGGGGAGACCCAGTACTTC. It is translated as CASSPIGAGGETQYF.

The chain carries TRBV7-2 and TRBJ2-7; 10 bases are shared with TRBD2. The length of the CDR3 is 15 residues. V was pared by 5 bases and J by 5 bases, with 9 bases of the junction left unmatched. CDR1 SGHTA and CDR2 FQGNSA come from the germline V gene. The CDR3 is CASSPQAGGPHEQYF. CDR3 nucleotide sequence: TGTGCCAGCAGCCCTCAAGCGGGAGGGCCCCACGAGCAGTACTTC.

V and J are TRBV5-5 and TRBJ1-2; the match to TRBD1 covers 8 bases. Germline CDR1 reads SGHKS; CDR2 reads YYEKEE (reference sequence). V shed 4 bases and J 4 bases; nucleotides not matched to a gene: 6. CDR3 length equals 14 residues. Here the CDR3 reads CASSPSDRVYGYTF. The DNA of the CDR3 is TGTGCCAGCAGCCCATCGGACAGGGTCTATGGCTACACCTTC.

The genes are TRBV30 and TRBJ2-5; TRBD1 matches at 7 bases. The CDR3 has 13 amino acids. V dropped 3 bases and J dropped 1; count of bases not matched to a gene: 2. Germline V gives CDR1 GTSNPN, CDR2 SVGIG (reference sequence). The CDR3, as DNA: TGTGCCTGGAGCGGGACAGTCCAAGAGACCCAGTACTTC. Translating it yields CAWSGTVQETQYF.

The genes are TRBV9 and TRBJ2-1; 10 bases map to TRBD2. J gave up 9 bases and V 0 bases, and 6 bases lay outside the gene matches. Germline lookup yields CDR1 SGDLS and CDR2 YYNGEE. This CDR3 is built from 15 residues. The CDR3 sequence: CASSVGASGSGEQFF. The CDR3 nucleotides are TGTGCCAGCAGCGTAGGGGCTAGCGGGAGTGGTGAGCAGTTCTTC.

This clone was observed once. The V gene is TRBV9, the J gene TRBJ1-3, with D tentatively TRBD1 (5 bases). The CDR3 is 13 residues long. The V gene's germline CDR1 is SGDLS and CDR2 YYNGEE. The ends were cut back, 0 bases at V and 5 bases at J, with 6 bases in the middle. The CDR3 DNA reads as TGTGCCAGCAGCGTAGAGGGGAGAAACACCATATATTTT. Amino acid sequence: CASSVEGRNTIYF. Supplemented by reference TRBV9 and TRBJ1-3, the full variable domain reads DSGVTQTPKHLITATGQRVTLRCSPRSGDLSVYWYQQSLDQGLQFLIQYYNGEERAKGNILERFSAQQFPDLHSELNLSSLELGDSALYFCASSVEGRNTIYFGEGSWLTVV.

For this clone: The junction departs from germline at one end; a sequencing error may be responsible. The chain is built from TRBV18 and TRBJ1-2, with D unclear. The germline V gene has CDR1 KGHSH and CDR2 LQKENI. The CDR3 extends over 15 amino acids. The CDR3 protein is CASSPPGSYERKALF. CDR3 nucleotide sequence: TGTGCCAGCTCACCACCTGGGTCGTACGAGCGAAAGGCCCTCTTC.

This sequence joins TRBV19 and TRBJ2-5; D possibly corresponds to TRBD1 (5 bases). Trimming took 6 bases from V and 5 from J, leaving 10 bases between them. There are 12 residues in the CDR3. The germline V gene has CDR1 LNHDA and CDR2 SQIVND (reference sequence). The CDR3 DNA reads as TGTGCCAGTAGGGGGCCTTGGGAGACCCAGTACTTC. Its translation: CASRGPWETQYF.